The next 24 T cell receptor beta chains were all read from a single sample in a study of beta chain features in type 1 diabetes. Expressed TCRB transcripts were sequenced after all isolated RNA was converted to cDNA. Profiling relied on immunoSEQ multiplex PCR, and the TCRdb table lists in-frame clones only, not all of them. The sample includes over 150,000 clones, about 13% of them seen just once. The material sequenced was central memory CD4+ T cells from blood. These receptors all stem from a woman aged 18-29 years in good health.

The sample holds a few counts of this clone. The chain couples TRBV29-1 to TRBJ2-1, with a weak D call TRBD2 (6 bases). The CDR3 has 14 amino acids. Germline V gives CDR1 SQVTM, CDR2 ANQGSEA. V was pared by 4 bases and J by 3 bases, with 13 bases between. The CDR3 protein is CSVARDLSYNEQFF. The CDR3 region has the DNA TGCAGCGTTGCCCGGGACTTGAGCTACAATGAGCAGTTCTTC.

A few counts support this clone. The chain combines TRBV29-1 with TRBJ2-7; 8 bases align to TRBD2. Germline lookup yields CDR1 SQVTM and CDR2 ANQGSEA. CDR3 length: 14 amino acids. The trim removed 5 bases at V and 5 bases at J, leaving 11 bases unmatched. CDR3 residues: CSVSGGAGADEQYF. The CDR3, as DNA: TGCAGCGTTTCGGGGGGAGCGGGAGCAGACGAGCAGTACTTC.

This clone has just a few counts. The rearrangement joins TRBV28 to TRBJ1-5; D remains unclear. Trimming cost V 1 base and J 6 bases, with 4 bases left between them. The CDR3 is 12 amino acids. CDR1 and CDR2 (germline): MDHEN, SYDVKM. CDR3 residues: CASSLSRQPQHF. CDR3 DNA sequence: TGTGCCAGCAGTTTATCGCGTCAGCCCCAGCATTTT. Variable domain in full (rest from reference TRBV28 and TRBJ1-5): DVKVTQSSRYLVKRTGEKVFLECVQDMDHENMFWYRQDPGLGLRLIYFSYDVKMKEKGDIPEGYSVSREKKERFSLILESASTNQTSMYLCASSLSRQPQHFGDGTRLSIL.

The chain combines TRBV30 with TRBJ1-2; D is perhaps TRBD1 (5 bases). Trimming stripped 5 bases from V and 4 bases from J, with 11 bases between. This CDR3 contains 12 residues. Per the germline V gene, CDR1 is GTSNPN and CDR2 is SVGIG (reference sequence). The CDR3 reads CAWGQTAYGYTF. The CDR3 DNA follows: TGTGCCTGGGGTCAGACAGCCTATGGCTACACCTTC.

The rearrangement joins TRBV4-1 to TRBJ2-1, with D possibly matching TRBD1 (6 bases). This CDR3 contains 17 residues. V lost 1 base and J 7 bases, leaving 20 bases between the germline ends. Germline V gives CDR1 MGHRA, CDR2 YSYEKL. CDR3 sequence: CASSQVWQQGPTNEQFF. DNA of the CDR3: TGCGCCAGCAGCCAAGTTTGGCAACAGGGCCCTACAAATGAGCAGTTCTTC.

This clone was detected only a few times. V is TRBV25-1 and J is TRBJ1-2; TRBD1 matches 7 bases. The CDR3 sequence is 13 residues long. Germline trimming cut 6 bases from V and 8 bases from J; bases unmatched to any gene: 9. Germline values: CDR1 MGHDK, CDR2 SYGVNS. The CDR3 nucleotides are TGTGCCAGCAGGAAGGGGGCAGCTGGGGGCTACACCTTC. Amino acid sequence: CASRKGAAGGYTF.

This clone was seen more than once but under ten times. Within the sample, other DNA sequences also encode this same CDR3. V usage is TRBV29-1 and J usage is TRBJ2-1, with 10 bases identical to TRBD1. The V gene's germline CDR1 is SQVTM and CDR2 ANQGSEA. The CDR3 is 15 amino acids. The V gene end was trimmed by 6 bases and the J gene end by 2 bases; junction bases not matched to a gene: 7. CDR3 region: CSVGGGQGAYNEQFF. The CDR3 DNA reads as TGCAGCGTCGGGGGCGGACAGGGGGCCTACAATGAGCAGTTCTTC.

This clone was seen a handful of times. The chain uses TRBV29-1 and TRBJ2-2; 11 bases fit TRBD1. Germline-derived CDR1 and CDR2 are SQVTM and ANQGSEA. The CDR3 loop spans 17 amino acids. V shed 5 bases and J 4 bases; nucleotides not matched to a gene: 12. The CDR3 DNA is TGCAGCGTTCCAGGGGACAGGGGGTTCTTTAGCACCGGGGAGCTGTTTTTT. Translated, it gives CSVPGDRGFFSTGELFF.

This clone turned up a few times. The gene calls are TRBV21-1 and TRBJ2-7; TRBD1 is taken as the D call from the table, unchecked against the DNA. TRBV21-1 is termed a pseudogene. The CDR3 covers 14 residues. CDR3 residues: CASSKGRGGYEQYF. The DNA for the CDR3 is TGTGCCAGCAGCAAAGGGAGAGGGGGCTACGAGCAGTACTTC.

In this sample, this clone turned up a few times. The chain links TRBV28 to TRBJ2-3; possibly TRBD2 for D (5 bases). Germline CDR1 reads MDHEN; CDR2 reads SYDVKM. The CDR3 has 16 residues. Trimming removed 3 bases at V and 1 base at J, with 14 bases between. CDR3 residues: CASSFSPGRGTDTQYF. Written as DNA, the CDR3 is TGTGCCAGCAGTTTTAGCCCTGGGCGGGGCACAGATACGCAGTATTTT. Based on the CDR3 plus reference TRBV28 and TRBJ2-3, the full variable domain is DVKVTQSSRYLVKRTGEKVFLECVQDMDHENMFWYRQDPGLGLRLIYFSYDVKMKEKGDIPEGYSVSREKKERFSLILESASTNQTSMYLCASSFSPGRGTDTQYFGPGTRLTVL.

The V and J genes are TRBV9 and TRBJ2-1, with TRBD2 as a possible D gene (6 bases). The CDR3 length is 16 residues. V lost 3 bases, J lost 7 bases, and 20 bases lay in between. Germline V CDR1 and CDR2: SGDLS, YYNGEE. This chain's CDR3 is CASSASEGLKGNEQFF. CDR3 nucleotides: TGTGCCAGCAGCGCATCGGAGGGCCTAAAGGGAAATGAGCAGTTCTTC.

V gene TRBV6-6 combines with J gene TRBJ2-7; D perhaps matches TRBD1 (5 bases). V was trimmed by 6 bases and J by 2 bases, leaving 14 bases between them. The germline V gene encodes CDR1 MNHNY and CDR2 SVGAGI (reference sequence). This CDR3 contains 14 residues. The CDR3 loop reads CASSPALTAYEQYF. DNA of the CDR3: TGTGCCAGCAGCCCCGCTTTGACAGCCTACGAGCAGTACTTC.

Regarding this clone: At one of its ends the junction is not consistent with the germline gene, which may arise from a read error. The rearrangement uses TRBV7-9 and TRBJ2-7; D is uncertain. The CDR3 length is 12 residues. CDR1 and CDR2 (germline): SEHNR, FQNEAQ (reference sequence). The CDR3 bases are TGTGCCAGCAGCTTAGTCTCCCACGAGCAGTACTTC. Translated, it gives CASSLVSHEQYF.

The sample holds a few counts of this clone. This chain uses TRBV4-1 with TRBJ1-4; D ambiguous. V lost 3 bases and J 4 bases, leaving 15 bases between the germline ends. This CDR3 has 16 amino acids. Per the germline V gene, CDR1 is MGHRA and CDR2 is YSYEKL. CDR3: CASSQVYPAVNEKLFF. CDR3 coding DNA: TGCGCCAGCAGCCAGGTTTACCCCGCAGTTAATGAAAAACTGTTTTTT.

The J gene is TRBJ2-5, the V gene TRBV11-2; 11 bases align to TRBD2. The V and J ends lost 5 bases and 4 bases, in that order; junction bases with no gene match: 15. The CDR3 sequence is 18 residues long. Germline V CDR1 and CDR2: SGHAT, FQNNGV. The CDR3 protein is CASSPQGRLAGYVETQYF. CDR3 bases: TGTGCCAGCAGCCCTCAAGGAAGACTAGCGGGATATGTAGAGACCCAGTACTTC.

The V and J genes are TRBV7-8 and TRBJ2-3, with 8 positions matching TRBD1. The CDR3 runs to 16 residues. Germline loops: CDR1 SGHVS, CDR2 FQNEAQ. J gave up 5 bases and V 1 base, and 8 bases lay outside the gene matches. CDR3 sequence reads: CASSLVQGAGRDTQYF. For the CDR3, the DNA is TGTGCCAGCAGCTTAGTCCAGGGGGCAGGGAGAGATACGCAGTATTTT.

V usage is TRBV7-9 and J usage is TRBJ1-2; TRBD1 is a possible D gene (6 bases). The CDR3 loop spans 14 amino acids. The germline gives CDR1 SEHNR, CDR2 FQNEAQ (reference sequence). The germline V and J ends were trimmed by 5 bases and 5 bases, with 15 bases remaining between them. As DNA, the CDR3 is TGTGCCAGCAGCGCGATTACAGGGAATTATGGCTACACCTTC. This encodes CASSAITGNYGYTF.

The chain has TRBV5-4 and TRBJ2-2; 8 bases agree with TRBD2. The CDR3 sequence is 15 residues long. In germline, CDR1 is SGHNT, CDR2 YYREEE (reference sequence). The junction had 3 bases not matched to a gene; V was cut back by 0 bases and J by 5 bases. The CDR3 DNA follows: TGTGCCAGCAGCTTGGCCGGGACTAGGACCGGGGAGCTGTTTTTT. The encoded protein is CASSLAGTRTGELFF.

V usage is TRBV19 and J usage is TRBJ1-1; a possible D gene is TRBD1 (5 bases). The CDR3 has 14 amino acids. V was shortened by 3 bases and J by 1 base, with 9 bases between the two germline ends. Looked up from germline, CDR1 is LNHDA and CDR2 is SQIVND (reference sequence). This chain's CDR3 is CASSMRGGNTEAFF. CDR3 in DNA: TGTGCCAGTAGTATGCGCGGGGGGAACACTGAAGCTTTCTTT.

This clone was observed a handful of times. The CDR3 region has the DNA TGTGCCAGCCGTCCGGGCGGGAGGAACACTGAAGCTTTCTTT. Encoded protein: CASRPGGRNTEAFF. The chain uses TRBV9 and TRBJ1-1; D not certain. Germline-derived CDR1 and CDR2 are SGDLS and YYNGEE. This CDR3 spans 14 amino acids. V lost 7 bases and J 1 base, leaving 14 bases between the germline ends.

J is TRBJ2-6 and V is TRBV28; no clear D gene. The CDR3 totals 17 residues. Per the germline V gene, CDR1 is MDHEN and CDR2 is SYDVKM. Trimming took 3 bases from V and 0 from J, leaving 12 bases between them. CDR3 bases: TGTGCCAGCAGTTTGTATCCAGCTAGCTCTGGGGCCAACGTCCTGACTTTC. Amino acids: CASSLYPASSGANVLTF. The full variable domain, in which reference TRBV28 and TRBJ2-6 provide the parts outside the CDR3, is DVKVTQSSRYLVKRTGEKVFLECVQDMDHENMFWYRQDPGLGLRLIYFSYDVKMKEKGDIPEGYSVSREKKERFSLILESASTNQTSMYLCASSLYPASSGANVLTFGAGSRLTVL.

The chain joins TRBV28 to TRBJ1-1; the match to TRBD1 covers 8 bases. There are 15 residues in the CDR3. Germline values: CDR1 MDHEN, CDR2 SYDVKM. V was pared by 4 bases and J by 1 base, with 5 bases of the junction left unmatched. The DNA of the CDR3 is TGTGCCAGCAGTTCCCGGACAGGGACGAACACTGAAGCTTTCTTT. Translation gives CASSSRTGTNTEAFF.

Only a few counts were recorded for this clone. V gene TRBV7-9 combines with J gene TRBJ2-5, with 8 positions matching TRBD2. The J call may be wrong; the DNA end is better matched by TRBJ2-7. The CDR3 sequence is 16 residues long. In germline, CDR1 is SEHNR, CDR2 FQNEAQ (reference sequence). The CDR3 DNA is TGTGCCAGCAGCGTGAGGAGCCTAGCGGGTTCCTACGAGCAGTACTTC. Translated: CASSVRSLAGSYEQYF.

In its sample, this clone was seen a few times. The chain links TRBV7-2 to TRBJ2-1; the match to TRBD2 covers 10 bases. V was clipped by 5 bases and J by 7 bases; unmatched bases: 11. The CDR3 is 16 amino acids. The V gene's germline CDR1 is SGHTA and CDR2 FQGNSA. The CDR3 region has the DNA TGTGCCAGCAGCGGCCCCGGACTAGCGGTGCGGAATGAGCAGTTCTTC. Amino acids: CASSGPGLAVRNEQFF.